This record covers a single T cell receptor (beta chain). Its cognate antigen is unknown. Assay used: immunoSEQ multiplex PCR; TCRdb lists only in-frame clones, some missing. Among tens of thousands of clones listed, over 90% were seen once. With V trimmed by 4 bases and J by 10 bases, 2 bases remained unmatched. In germline, CDR1 is KGHSH, CDR2 LQKENI. The CDR3 has 12 residues. The data are from a study of cytomegalovirus exposure and HLA in healthy donors. Study-wide background: It was reported in a later analysis that the approximately 120 validation repertoires used the same platform as the roughly 700 first-cohort repertoires. General study points: Rarity marked most TCR sequences, yet some public TCRs occurred in many donors. According to the study, roughly 160 TCR beta chains were cytomegalovirus-associated. Specificity of three CMV-associated chains for CMV antigens was verified in vitro.

The receptor was derived from a woman younger than 35 in good health and CMV-seronegative. This chain links TRBV18 with TRBJ2-1, with 9 bases identical to TRBD2. Material for sequencing was PBMCs. CDR3 sequence: CASSLAGDEQFF. The DNA of the CDR3 is TGTGCCAGCTCACTAGCGGGAGACGAGCAGTTCTTC.